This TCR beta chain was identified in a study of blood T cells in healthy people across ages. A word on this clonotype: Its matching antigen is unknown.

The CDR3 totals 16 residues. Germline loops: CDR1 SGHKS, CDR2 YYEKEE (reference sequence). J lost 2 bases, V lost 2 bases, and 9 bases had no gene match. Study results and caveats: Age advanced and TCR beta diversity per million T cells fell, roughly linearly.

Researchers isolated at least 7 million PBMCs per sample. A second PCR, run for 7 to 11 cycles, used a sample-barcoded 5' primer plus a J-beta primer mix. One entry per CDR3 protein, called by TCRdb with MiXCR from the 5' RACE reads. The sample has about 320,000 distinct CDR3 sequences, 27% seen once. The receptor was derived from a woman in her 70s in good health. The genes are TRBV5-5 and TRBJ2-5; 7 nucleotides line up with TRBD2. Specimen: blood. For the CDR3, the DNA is TGTGCCAGCAGCTTAGGTGTAGCGGGTTATCAAGAGACCCAGTACTTC. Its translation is CASSLGVAGYQETQYF.